These 14 T cell receptor beta chains share one sample of origin, sequenced in a study of early T cells in non-severe SARS-CoV-2 infection listed by TCRdb under 2021. The library was obtained by 5' RACE. The data were produced on a NextSeq 500. TCRdb reran the public reads through fastp at Q25 and MiXCR, keeping productive beta chains. Rows merge per CDR3 protein into single entries with the most common DNA and genes. Here the sample has about 54,000 distinct CDR3 sequences; about 6.1% occur a single time. Roughly 6% of the sample rests with the top ten. Specimen: whole blood, collected at baseline. Receptor source: an adult who was a healthcare worker with PCR-confirmed SARS-CoV-2 infection or an uninfected control (not recorded which).

Ten or more counts support this clonotype. The rearrangement uses TRBV29-1 and TRBJ2-4; no definite D call. The CDR3 has 13 residues. Germline V gene lookup returns CDR1 SQVTM and CDR2 ANQGSEA. V was shortened by 1 base and J by 0 bases, with 4 bases between the two germline ends. This CDR3 is CSVEGVAKNIQYF. CDR3 nucleotides: TGCAGCGTTGAAGGAGTAGCCAAAAACATTCAGTACTTC.

The sample holds a few counts of this clonotype. The gene calls are TRBV7-9 and TRBJ2-1; weak D call: TRBD1 (5 bases). This CDR3 is built from 14 residues. Trimming left V 2 bases short and J 2 bases short, with 7 bases between. CDR1 is SEHNR and CDR2 is FQNEAQ in the germline V gene (reference sequence). The CDR3 DNA reads TGTGCCAGCAGCTTACCAGGGACCTACAATGAGCAGTTCTTC. Protein: CASSLPGTYNEQFF.

This rearrangement joins TRBV6-2 or TRBV6-3 to TRBJ2-1; tentatively, D is TRBD2 (5 bases). Per germline, CDR1 MNHEY and CDR2 SVGEGT. The germline V and J ends were trimmed by 5 bases and 6 bases, with 17 bases remaining between them. The CDR3 sequence is 15 residues long. This chain's CDR3 is CASSLRLLSGNEQFF. In DNA form, the CDR3 reads TGTGCCAGCAGTCTCCGACTACTTTCTGGCAATGAGCAGTTCTTC.

Relative to its sample, this clonotype is hyperexpanded. The chain combines TRBV29-1 with TRBJ2-7; a weak D match, TRBD2 (6 bases). Between the trimmed V and J ends, which lost 4 bases and 0 bases, there was a span of 13 bases. The CDR3 is 14 amino acids. Germline V CDR1 and CDR2: SQVTM, ANQGSEA. The CDR3 protein is CSVAGDGSSYEQYF. The CDR3 nucleotides read TGCAGCGTTGCCGGGGACGGGAGCTCCTACGAGCAGTACTTC.

The rearrangement links TRBV29-1 to TRBJ1-6; TRBD1 agrees at 8 bases. This CDR3 spans 13 amino acids. V trimming: 2 bases; J trimming: 10 bases; junction bases outside the gene matches: 4. CDR1 and CDR2 (germline): SQVTM, ANQGSEA. The CDR3 sequence: CSVEQGANSPLHF. CDR3 bases: TGCAGCGTTGAACAGGGGGCAAACTCACCCCTCCACTTT.

Here the CDR3 DNA reads TGTGCCAGCAGTGGGCTAAGGCGACAGGACTACGAGCAGTACTTC. Residues: CASSGLRRQDYEQYF. V usage is TRBV2 and J usage is TRBJ2-7; weak D call: TRBD1 (6 bases). Trimming removed 4 bases at V and 3 bases at J, with 16 bases between. The CDR3 length is 15 residues. Per the germline V gene, CDR1 is SNHLY and CDR2 is FYNNEI.

This clonotype was seen a few times. The junction does not match germline at one end; this may be a read error. The rearrangement links TRBV28 to TRBJ2-6; D possibly corresponds to TRBD2 (5 bases). In germline, CDR1 is MDHEN, CDR2 SYDVKM. The length of the CDR3 is 16 residues. CDR3 region: CASGFVAGPGANVLTF. As DNA, the CDR3 is TGTGCCAGCGGTTTTGTGGCGGGCCCTGGGGCCAACGTCCTGACTTTC.

This clonotype was found a few times. V gene TRBV9 combines with J gene TRBJ2-3, with TRBD2 as a possible D gene (5 bases). The CDR3 spans 15 residues. The germline CDR1 and CDR2 sequences are SGDLS and YYNGEE. Between the trimmed V and J ends, which lost 0 bases and 4 bases, there was a span of 12 bases. DNA for the CDR3: TGTGCCAGCAGCGTAGGAAGCGGCCTGCCAGATACGCAGTATTTT. Translation: CASSVGSGLPDTQYF. Filled out from reference TRBV9 and TRBJ2-3, the complete variable domain reads DSGVTQTPKHLITATGQRVTLRCSPRSGDLSVYWYQQSLDQGLQFLIQYYNGEERAKGNILERFSAQQFPDLHSELNLSSLELGDSALYFCASSVGSGLPDTQYFGPGTRLTVL.

The chain employs TRBV29-1 and TRBJ2-7; D not certain. This CDR3 contains 13 residues. In germline, CDR1 is SQVTM, CDR2 ANQGSEA. Trimming left V 6 bases short and J 0 bases short, with 12 bases between. DNA for the CDR3: TGCAGCGTGCGACGCGCCAACTCCTACGAGCAGTACTTC. Translating gives CSVRRANSYEQYF.

In its sample, this clonotype was seen many times. The chain joins TRBV7-2 to TRBJ2-6; D possibly corresponds to TRBD1 (6 bases). V was clipped by 2 bases and J by 0 bases, with 14 bases between them. The germline V gene encodes CDR1 SGHTA and CDR2 FQGNSA. The CDR3 contains 18 residues. The CDR3 region is CASSLMPGVNSGANVLTF. The CDR3 nucleotides read TGTGCCAGCAGCTTAATGCCAGGGGTTAACTCTGGGGCCAACGTCCTGACTTTC.

This clonotype has ten or more counts. The genes are TRBV20-1 and TRBJ2-4, with 7 nucleotides matching TRBD1. CDR1 DFQATT and CDR2 SNEGSKA come from the germline V gene (reference sequence). The CDR3 is made up of 14 amino acids. Germline trimming cut 3 bases from V and 2 bases from J; bases unmatched to any gene: 4. The DNA for the CDR3 is TGCAGTGCTAGGTTACAGGGGACCAAAAACATTCAGTACTTC. Protein product: CSARLQGTKNIQYF.

This clonotype was counted a few times. The chain uses TRBV28 and TRBJ2-5, with TRBD2 matching 13 bases. CDR1 MDHEN and CDR2 SYDVKM come from the germline V gene. The CDR3 has 15 amino acids. With V trimmed by 5 bases and J by 7 bases, 7 bases remained unmatched. CDR3 in amino acids: CASSRLAGGLVTQYF. The CDR3 DNA is TGTGCCAGCAGTCGACTAGCGGGGGGATTAGTGACCCAGTACTTC.

The sample holds a few counts of this clonotype. The chain has TRBV7-9 and TRBJ1-5, with 7 bases identical to TRBD1. CDR3 length equals 14 residues. Germline values: CDR1 SEHNR, CDR2 FQNEAQ (reference sequence). V shed 5 bases and J 5 bases; nucleotides not matched to a gene: 6. The CDR3 reads CASSTQGGYQPQHF. The CDR3 nucleotides are TGTGCCAGCAGCACTCAGGGGGGATATCAGCCCCAGCATTTT.

This clonotype was counted at least ten times. The rearrangement links TRBV7-2 to TRBJ2-7; possible D gene TRBD1, 6 bases. Deletions cut 3 bases from V and 0 bases from J, with 18 bases between. Germline assignment: CDR1 SGHTA and CDR2 FQGNSA. The CDR3 length is 17 residues. The CDR3 nucleotides read TGTGCCAGCAGCTTTCCCAGGGGCGGTGTCAGCTCCTACGAGCAGTACTTC. This codes for CASSFPRGGVSSYEQYF.